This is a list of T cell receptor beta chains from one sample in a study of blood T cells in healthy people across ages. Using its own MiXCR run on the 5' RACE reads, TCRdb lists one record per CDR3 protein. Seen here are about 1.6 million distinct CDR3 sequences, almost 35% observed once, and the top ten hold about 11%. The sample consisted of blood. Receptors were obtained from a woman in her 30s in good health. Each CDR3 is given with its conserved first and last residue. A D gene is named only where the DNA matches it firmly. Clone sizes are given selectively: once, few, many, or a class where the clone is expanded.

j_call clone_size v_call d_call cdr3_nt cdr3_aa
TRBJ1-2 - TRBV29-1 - TGCAGCGTTCTCACAGCCCCATATGGCTACACCTTC CSVLTAPYGYTF
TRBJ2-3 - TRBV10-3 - TGTGCCATCAGTGAGCCAACGGGGAGCACAGATACGCAGTATTTT CAISEPTGSTDTQYF
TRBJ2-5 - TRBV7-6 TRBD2 TGTGCCAGCAGCTTAAGCGGGGAAAAAGAGACCCAGTACTTC CASSLSGEKETQYF
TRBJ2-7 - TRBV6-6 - TGTGCCAGCACTCGAACTCATTCGGGGTACTACGAGCAGTACTTC CASTRTHSGYYEQYF
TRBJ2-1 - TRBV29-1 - TGCAGCGTTGAATGGGACGCGGACTTAACACGGTTCTTC CSVEWDADLTRFF
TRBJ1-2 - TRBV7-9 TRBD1 TGTGCCAGCAGTTTGGGACAGGGGGACCGCTATGGCTACACCTTC CASSLGQGDRYGYTF
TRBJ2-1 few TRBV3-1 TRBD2 TGTGCCAGCAGCCAAGGTCTTAGCGGGAGCAATGAGCAGTTCTTC CASSQGLSGSNEQFF
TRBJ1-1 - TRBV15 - TGTGCCACCAGCAGAGATTATAACCGGGGGGGACCCCCTGAAGCTTTCTTT CATSRDYNRGGPPEAFF
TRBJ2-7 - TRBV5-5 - TGTGCCTGCAGCCCTGGGGACTGGGGAGCGCGGTACTTC CACSPGDWGARYF
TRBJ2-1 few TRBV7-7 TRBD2 TGTGCCAGCAGCTTAGAAGCGGGGGAGCAGTTCTTC CASSLEAGEQFF
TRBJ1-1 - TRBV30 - TGTGCCTGGACCAGGGACACTGAAGCTTTCTTT CAWTRDTEAFF
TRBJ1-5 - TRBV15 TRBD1 TGTGCCACCAGCAGTTACAGGGGTGGAAATCAGCCCCAGCATTTT CATSSYRGGNQPQHF
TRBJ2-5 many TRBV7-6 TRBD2 TGTGCCAGCAGCCCTCCGGGAGGGACCCAGTACTTC CASSPPGGTQYF
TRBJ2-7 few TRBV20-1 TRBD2 TGCAGTGCTAGAGGAGAAGCGGGAGGGCCTAACGAGCAGTACTTC CSARGEAGGPNEQYF
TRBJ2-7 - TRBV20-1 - TGCAGTGCTAGAGAGATAGGACAAGCCTACGAGCAGTACTTC CSAREIGQAYEQYF
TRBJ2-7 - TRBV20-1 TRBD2 TGCAGTGCTAGAGGTGACCTGGCTAGCGGGACGGGAAGGCAGTACTTC CSARGDLASGTGRQYF
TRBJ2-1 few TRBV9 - TGTGCCAGCAGCGCAGGAGGTGGGGGGGCCCAAGACGATGAGCAGTTCTTC CASSAGGGGAQDDEQFF
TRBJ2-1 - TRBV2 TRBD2 TGTACCAGCAGCGGAACTAGCGGGAGAGGTAATGAGCAGTTCTTC CTSSGTSGRGNEQFF
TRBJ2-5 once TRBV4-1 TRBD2 TGCGCCAGCAGCCAAGACGGAGCGGGGACCTACGTGCAGTACTTC CASSQDGAGTYVQYF
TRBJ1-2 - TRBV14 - TGTGCCAGCAGCCAAGTTACTTCGAGAAGTGGGGACTATGGCTACACCTTC CASSQVTSRSGDYGYTF
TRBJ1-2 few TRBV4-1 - TGCGCCAGCAGCCAAGATAGGACAGAAATGCTCTATGGCTACACCTTC CASSQDRTEMLYGYTF
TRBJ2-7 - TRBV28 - TGTGCCAGCAGTCACCGGGGAATTATTGAGCAGTACTTC CASSHRGIIEQYF
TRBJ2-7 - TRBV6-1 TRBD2 TGTGCCAGCAGTACCATAGCGGGAGGGGGCTACGAGCAGTACTTC CASSTIAGGGYEQYF
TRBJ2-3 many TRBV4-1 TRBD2 TGCGCCAGCAGCGGACTAGCGCATATGCAGTATTTT CASSGLAHMQYF
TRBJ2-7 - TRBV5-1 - TGCGCCAGCAGCTATAGGGGGGAATTCTACGAGCAGTACTTC CASSYRGEFYEQYF